The 30 T cell receptor beta chains listed next were all sequenced from one sample in a study of T cell changes during pregnancy in multiple sclerosis. This table comes from immunoSEQ multiplex PCR, and its TCRdb copy is limited to in-frame clones, with some not included. The sample lists about 69,000 clones, approximately 92% occurring once. Sequences were derived from peripheral blood, sampled in the third trimester of pregnancy. The receptors here all came from a female donor in good health, enrolled as a control in a pregnancy study.

The chain's CDR3 is CASSPAGLAGAVNTQYF. The CDR3 region has the DNA TGTGCCAGTAGTCCCGCAGGACTAGCGGGAGCAGTAAATACGCAGTATTTT. This chain connects TRBV19 to TRBJ2-3; 13 positions agree with TRBD2. CDR3 length equals 17 residues. The germline V gene encodes CDR1 LNHDA and CDR2 SQIVND (reference sequence). V dropped 5 bases and J dropped 7; count of bases not matched to a gene: 12.

The gene calls are TRBV5-1 and TRBJ2-5; 7 bases agree with TRBD1. Looked up from germline, CDR1 is SGHRS and CDR2 is YFSETQ. The CDR3 consists of 15 residues. The V segment lost 3 bases and the J segment 3 bases; nucleotides outside the gene matches: 8. CDR3 region: CASSSNPGQKETQYF. The CDR3 DNA reads TGCGCCAGCAGCTCTAATCCGGGACAGAAAGAGACCCAGTACTTC.

This chain uses TRBV19 with TRBJ2-1; perhaps TRBD2 as D (5 bases). Germline-derived CDR1 and CDR2 are LNHDA and SQIVND (reference sequence). This CDR3 is built from 15 residues. The V end lost 9 bases, the J end lost 3 bases, and 18 bases lay between the germline ends. The CDR3 spells CASRLQSASYNEQFF. The DNA of the CDR3 is TGTGCCAGCAGACTACAAAGCGCTAGCTACAATGAGCAGTTCTTC. Supplemented by reference TRBV19 and TRBJ2-1, the full variable domain reads DGGITQSPKYLFRKEGQNVTLSCEQNLNHDAMYWYRQDPGQGLRLIYYSQIVNDFQKGDIAEGYSVSREKKESFPLTVTSAQKNPTAFYLCASRLQSASYNEQFFGPGTRLTVL.

The chain uses TRBV12-5 and TRBJ2-7, with TRBD1 as a possible D gene (5 bases). V dropped 4 bases and J dropped 9 bases, with 16 bases sitting between them. Germline CDR1 and CDR2: LGHNT and FRNRAP. CDR3 length: 13 amino acids. CDR3 protein: CASGSPGRTRQYF. The CDR3 coding sequence is TGTGCTAGTGGTTCCCCAGGCCGGACACGGCAGTACTTC.

The chain recombines TRBV28 with TRBJ2-3; tentative D call: TRBD1 (6 bases). V gave up 5 bases and J gave up 0 bases, with 9 bases separating them. The CDR3 sequence is 14 residues long. Germline CDR1 MDHEN, CDR2 SYDVKM. This chain's CDR3 is CASSLGASTDTQYF. For the CDR3, the DNA is TGTGCCAGCAGTCTGGGGGCTAGCACAGATACGCAGTATTTT.

The CDR3 sequence is CASSSQRLAYEQYF. CDR3 coding DNA: TGTGCCAGCAGCTCCCAGAGACTAGCCTACGAGCAGTACTTC. V and J are TRBV13 and TRBJ2-7; maybe TRBD2 (6 bases). Trimming pared 4 bases from V and 2 bases from J, leaving 12 bases between. Germline CDR1 PRHDT, CDR2 FYEKMQ (reference sequence). The CDR3 contains 14 residues.

The chain uses TRBV9 and TRBJ2-1; 7 nucleotides agree with TRBD2. V lost 2 bases and J lost 8; bases outside the gene matches: 10. CDR1 is SGDLS and CDR2 is YYNGEE in the germline V gene. CDR3 length equals 15 residues. DNA for the CDR3: TGTGCCAGCAGCGTTTCTGGCGGGAGTATCGATGAGCAGTTCTTC. This translates into CASSVSGGSIDEQFF.

The V and J genes are TRBV5-1 and TRBJ1-4, with 9 nucleotides matching TRBD1. The V gene end was trimmed by 4 bases and the J gene end by 0 bases; junction bases not matched to a gene: 10. Per the germline V gene, CDR1 is SGHRS and CDR2 is YFSETQ. This CDR3 spans 18 amino acids. The CDR3 bases are TGCGCCAGCAGCCCGGGACAGGGTGATCTCGCAACTAATGAAAAACTGTTTTTT. Translating gives CASSPGQGDLATNEKLFF.

The chain joins TRBV28 to TRBJ2-2; D is perhaps TRBD1 (5 bases). V dropped 4 bases and J dropped 4 bases, with 10 bases sitting between them. CDR3 size: 14 residues. Germline lookup yields CDR1 MDHEN and CDR2 SYDVKM. The CDR3 sequence: CASSSPGLTGELFF. The CDR3 DNA is TGTGCCAGCAGTTCCCCAGGGCTCACCGGGGAGCTGTTTTTT.

This clone was picked up a small number of times. In DNA form, the CDR3 reads TGCGCCAGCAGCCAAGGACTAGCGGGGAGCTACGAGCAGTACTTC. Translated, it gives CASSQGLAGSYEQYF. The chain recombines TRBV4-3 with TRBJ2-7; 11 bases are a match to TRBD2. This CDR3 comprises 15 residues. Trimming removed 1 base from V and 3 bases from J; junction bases left unmatched: 2. CDR1 LGHNA and CDR2 YSLEER come from the germline V gene.

This chain connects TRBV30 to TRBJ1-1; 9 nucleotides align to TRBD1. This CDR3 contains 13 residues. The junction had 10 bases not matched to a gene; V was cut back by 3 bases and J by 11 bases. Germline V gene data show CDR1 as GTSNPN and CDR2 as SVGIG (reference sequence). The CDR3 DNA reads TGTGCCTGGAGCGCGGGACAGGGAGTGGGCGCTTTCTTT. Translated, it gives CAWSAGQGVGAFF.

The chain uses TRBV29-1 and TRBJ2-5; 8 bases fit TRBD1. Judging by the DNA end, TRBJ2-7 fits better; the J call may be wrong. The CDR3 has 14 residues. CDR1 is SQVTM, CDR2 ANQGSEA, per germline. The CDR3 is CSVEPGQGSREQYF. The CDR3 nucleotides are TGCAGCGTTGAGCCAGGACAGGGATCCCGCGAGCAGTACTTC.

The chain carries TRBV7-3 and TRBJ1-1; D may be TRBD1 (5 bases). The CDR3 totals 14 residues. Trimming shortened V by 2 bases and J by 7 bases, and 14 bases separated the two germline ends. CDR1 SGHTA and CDR2 FQGTGA come from the germline V gene. The CDR3 reads CASSLDPGLGEAFF. In DNA form, the CDR3 reads TGTGCCAGCAGCTTAGACCCGGGACTCGGTGAAGCTTTCTTT.

This sequence joins TRBV30 and TRBJ1-1; D call uncertain. The CDR3 spans 14 residues. Germline V CDR1 and CDR2: GTSNPN, SVGIG (reference sequence). Trimming took 3 bases from V and 0 from J, leaving 11 bases between them. The CDR3 sequence is CAWRHRNMNTEAFF. In nucleotides, the CDR3 is TGTGCCTGGAGACACAGAAACATGAACACTGAAGCTTTCTTT.

The chain uses TRBV28 and TRBJ2-2, with 14 bases that match TRBD2. This CDR3 comprises 18 residues. With V trimmed by 1 base and J by 1 base, 2 bases remained unmatched. From germline, CDR1 is MDHEN and CDR2 SYDVKM. CDR3 sequence reads: CASSLYGLAGGNTGELFF. DNA of the CDR3: TGTGCCAGCAGTTTATACGGACTAGCGGGAGGGAACACCGGGGAGCTGTTTTTT.

The rearrangement uses TRBV7-2 and TRBJ2-3; the D gene is possibly TRBD2 (6 bases). This CDR3 spans 14 amino acids. The V and J ends lost 8 bases and 0 bases respectively, with 12 bases between them. The germline V gene encodes CDR1 SGHTA and CDR2 FQGNSA. CDR3 loop: CASGGITSTDTQYF. The CDR3 DNA is TGTGCCAGCGGGGGGATCACTAGCACAGATACGCAGTATTTT.

V and J are TRBV18 and TRBJ2-1; tentative D call: TRBD2 (6 bases). The CDR3 has 16 amino acids. Germline assignment: CDR1 KGHSH and CDR2 LQKENI. Deletions cut 2 bases from V and 0 bases from J, with 11 bases between. CDR3: CASSPRLVRSYNEQFF. The CDR3 coding sequence is TGTGCCAGCTCACCAAGACTAGTACGCTCCTACAATGAGCAGTTCTTC.

The V and J genes are TRBV9 and TRBJ1-4; 8 positions agree with TRBD1. The germline gives CDR1 SGDLS, CDR2 YYNGEE. This CDR3 spans 16 amino acids. Trimming cost V 0 bases and J 4 bases; bases outside gene matches: 5. The CDR3 here is CASSVEDGQGNEKLFF. CDR3 in DNA: TGTGCCAGCAGCGTAGAAGACGGACAGGGTAATGAAAAACTGTTTTTT.

This clone appeared once. V gene TRBV2 combines with J gene TRBJ2-2, with no clear D. This CDR3 region has 13 residues. CDR1 SNHLY and CDR2 FYNNEI come from the germline V gene. V dropped 5 bases and J dropped 6 bases, with 10 bases sitting between them. The CDR3 DNA reads TGTGCCAGCAGTCCGGGTTGGGCCGGGGAGCTGTTTTTT. It is translated as CASSPGWAGELFF.

The chain couples TRBV7-9 to TRBJ1-1; D is uncertain. Trimming removed 5 bases at V and 4 bases at J, with 8 bases between. The CDR3 spans 12 residues. Germline CDR1 SEHNR, CDR2 FQNEAQ (reference sequence). The CDR3 region is CASSLWATEAFF. The DNA of the CDR3 is TGTGCCAGCAGCCTTTGGGCCACTGAAGCTTTCTTT. Together with reference TRBV7-9 and TRBJ1-1, the CDR3 gives the full variable domain: DTGVSQNPRHKITKRGQNVTFRCDPISEHNRLYWYRQTLGQGPEFLTYFQNEAQLEKSRLLSDRFSAERPKGSFSTLEIQRTEQGDSAMYLCASSLWATEAFFGQGTRLTVV.

This chain connects TRBV18 to TRBJ2-1, with D possibly matching TRBD1 (6 bases). This CDR3 has 16 residues. Germline V lookup: CDR1 KGHSH, CDR2 LQKENI. V lost 3 bases and J lost 9, with 21 bases in between. CDR3: CASSPTRGTGTIEQFF. The CDR3 nucleotides are TGTGCCAGCTCACCTACACGAGGAACAGGGACGATTGAGCAGTTCTTC.

V is TRBV9 and J is TRBJ2-2; TRBD2 agrees at 13 bases. After removal of 1 base from V and 5 bases from J, the junction contained 2 bases not matched to a gene. CDR1 and CDR2 from the germline V gene are SGDLS and YYNGEE. The CDR3 is made up of 16 amino acids. The CDR3 sequence is CASSVPGLAGTGELFF. CDR3 in DNA: TGTGCCAGCAGCGTACCGGGACTAGCGGGGACCGGGGAGCTGTTTTTT. The full variable domain, rest sourced from reference TRBV9 and TRBJ2-2, is DSGVTQTPKHLITATGQRVTLRCSPRSGDLSVYWYQQSLDQGLQFLIQYYNGEERAKGNILERFSAQQFPDLHSELNLSSLELGDSALYFCASSVPGLAGTGELFFGEGSRLTVL.

This rearrangement joins TRBV5-4 to TRBJ1-1, with 8 nucleotides matching TRBD1. Losses at the gene ends were 3 bases for V and 7 bases for J; bases not matched to a gene: 5. Germline lookup yields CDR1 SGHNT and CDR2 YYREEE (reference sequence). The CDR3 length is 13 residues. The chain's CDR3 is CASSYKQGVEAFF. CDR3 DNA sequence: TGTGCCAGCAGCTACAAACAGGGGGTTGAAGCTTTCTTT.

This chain connects TRBV10-3 to TRBJ2-1; TRBD2 matches at 13 bases. CDR1 is ENHRY and CDR2 is SYGVKD in the germline V gene. V dropped 6 bases and J dropped 0; count of bases not matched to a gene: 8. This CDR3 is built from 18 residues. This CDR3 reads CAISAGTSGMSSYNEQFF. The CDR3 bases are TGTGCCATCAGCGCCGGGACTAGCGGGATGAGCTCCTACAATGAGCAGTTCTTC.

The chain carries TRBV18 and TRBJ2-1; the match to TRBD2 covers 8 bases. The V gene end was trimmed by 6 bases and the J gene end by 7 bases; junction bases not matched to a gene: 14. The CDR3 consists of 16 residues. Germline loops: CDR1 KGHSH, CDR2 LQKENI. The chain's CDR3 is CASSSYPPGGLNEQFF. CDR3 DNA: TGTGCCAGCTCCTCTTACCCCCCGGGAGGGCTGAATGAGCAGTTCTTC. Supplemented by reference TRBV18 and TRBJ2-1, the full variable domain reads NAGVMQNPRHLVRRRGQEARLRCSPMKGHSHVYWYRQLPEEGLKFMVYLQKENIIDESGMPKERFSAEFPKEGPSILRIQQVVRGDSAAYFCASSSYPPGGLNEQFFGPGTRLTVL.

CDR3 nucleotide sequence: TGTGCCAGCAGACCGGGACAGGGGAATAATTCACCCCTCCACTTT. Encoded protein: CASRPGQGNNSPLHF. The chain has TRBV5-6 and TRBJ1-6, with 10 bases matching TRBD1. This CDR3 comprises 15 residues. Germline V lookup: CDR1 SGHDT, CDR2 YYEEEE. Germline trimming cut 5 bases from V and 5 bases from J; bases unmatched to any gene: 4.

The chain joins TRBV30 to TRBJ1-2; the D gene is possibly TRBD1 (5 bases). V lost 2 bases and J 4 bases, leaving 20 bases between the germline ends. The CDR3 contains 16 residues. The germline CDR1 and CDR2 sequences are GTSNPN and SVGIG (reference sequence). The CDR3 DNA sequence: TGTGCCTGGAGTCTCAGGTTAAGGGGTGACGGCTATGGCTACACCTTC. Its protein product is CAWSLRLRGDGYGYTF.

The chain is built from TRBV7-9 and TRBJ1-1; D not resolved. CDR1 is SEHNR, CDR2 FQNEAQ, per germline (reference sequence). V gave up 0 bases and J gave up 4 bases, with 6 bases separating them. The CDR3 totals 13 residues. CDR3 loop: CASSLAPGTEAFF. DNA of the CDR3: TGTGCCAGCAGCTTAGCCCCAGGCACTGAAGCTTTCTTT.

This clone was detected a few times. The V call is TRBV12-5, the J call TRBJ1-6, with a weak D call TRBD1 (5 bases). This CDR3 has 14 amino acids. The ends were cut back, 3 bases at V and 7 bases at J, with 10 bases in the middle. The germline V gene has CDR1 LGHNT and CDR2 FRNRAP. CDR3 coding DNA: TGTGCTAGTGGTTTACAGGCAATAAATTCACCCCTCCACTTT. It is translated as CASGLQAINSPLHF.

V is TRBV25-1 and J is TRBJ1-1; no clear D gene. Germline V gene lookup returns CDR1 MGHDK and CDR2 SYGVNS. The V gene lost 2 bases and the J gene lost 0 bases, with 10 bases spanning the gap. The CDR3 covers 15 residues. The CDR3 reads CASSEARLMNTEAFF. CDR3 nucleotide sequence: TGTGCCAGCAGTGAAGCCAGGCTGATGAACACTGAAGCTTTCTTT. The variable domain in full, with the rest retrieved from reference TRBV25-1 and TRBJ1-1, is EADIYQTPRYLVIGTGKKITLECSQTMGHDKMYWYQQDPGMELHLIHYSYGVNSTEKGDLSSESTVSRIRTEHFPLTLESARPSHTSQYLCASSEARLMNTEAFFGQGTRLTVV.